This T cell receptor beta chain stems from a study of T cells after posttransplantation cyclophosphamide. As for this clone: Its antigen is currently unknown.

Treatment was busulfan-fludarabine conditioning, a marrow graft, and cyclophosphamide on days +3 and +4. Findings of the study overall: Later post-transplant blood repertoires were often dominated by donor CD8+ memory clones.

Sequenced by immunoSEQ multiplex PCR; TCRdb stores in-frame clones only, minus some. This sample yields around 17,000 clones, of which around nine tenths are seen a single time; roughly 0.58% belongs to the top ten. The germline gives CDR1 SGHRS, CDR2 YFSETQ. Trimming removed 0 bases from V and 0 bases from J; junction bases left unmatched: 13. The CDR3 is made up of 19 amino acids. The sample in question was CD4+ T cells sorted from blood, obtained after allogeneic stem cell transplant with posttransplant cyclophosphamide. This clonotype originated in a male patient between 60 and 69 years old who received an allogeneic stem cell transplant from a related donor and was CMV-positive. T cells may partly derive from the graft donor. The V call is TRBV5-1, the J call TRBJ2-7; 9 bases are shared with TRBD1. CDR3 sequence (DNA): TGCGCCAGCAGCTTGGACGCGCTGGCATGGACAGGGGCCTCCTACGAGCAGTACTTC. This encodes CASSLDALAWTGASYEQYF. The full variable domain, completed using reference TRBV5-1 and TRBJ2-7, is KAGVTQTPRYLIKTRGQQVTLSCSPISGHRSVSWYQQTPGQGLQFLFEYFSETQRNKGNFPGRFSGRQFSNSRSEMNVSTLELGDSALYLCASSLDALAWTGASYEQYFGPGTRLTVT.